These 12 T cell receptor beta chains were sequenced from one sample in a study of somatic mutations in T cells in chronic GVHD (dated by TCRdb to 2018 to 2020). Libraries were built with the immunoSEQ multiplex PCR assay. TCRdb provides this immuneACCESS table in a form limited to in-frame rearrangements. Some clones are lacking; in checked studies, under half of them reflect an unresolved V gene, and why the rest are absent is not known. The sample table holds roughly 15,000 clones, of which around four fifths were seen once. About 30% of the sample rests with the top ten. Sequenced material: Vbeta20-negative CD4+ T cells from blood. Explained via the paper, the cell subset or site label denotes: CD4+ T cells sorted as TCR Vbeta20 negative by flow cytometry. The receptors derive from a male patient in his forties or fifties with chronic graft-versus-host disease. After a transplant, the graft donor may have provided part of the T cells.

A remark on this clone: One end of the junction fails to match germline, which may point to a read error. This chain connects TRBV6-5 to TRBJ2-7; D perhaps matches TRBD2 (5 bases). Germline CDR1 is MNHEY and CDR2 is SVGAGI. The CDR3 spans 12 residues. The CDR3 DNA reads as TGTGCCAGCAGTCTGCGAGGAGGCGGGTCGTCCTTC. Residues: CASSLRGGGSSF.

The chain recombines TRBV6-1 with TRBJ1-4; 7 bases match TRBD1. The CDR3 totals 14 residues. Germline V gene lookup returns CDR1 MNHNS and CDR2 SASEGT. Trimming removed 6 bases from V and 8 bases from J; junction bases left unmatched: 9. CDR3 DNA: TGTGCCAGCAGGCGTGGGCCAGGGGGAGAAAAACTGTTTTTT. Protein product: CASRRGPGGEKLFF.

J is TRBJ2-5 and V is TRBV5-4; 8 positions agree with TRBD2. The CDR3 runs 15 residues. The V gene end was trimmed by 0 bases and the J gene end by 1 base; junction bases not matched to a gene: 2. The germline V gene encodes CDR1 SGHNT and CDR2 YYREEE (reference sequence). CDR3: CASSLAGGRQETQYF. The CDR3 DNA follows: TGTGCCAGCAGCTTGGCGGGGGGGCGCCAAGAGACCCAGTACTTC.

The genes are TRBV19 and TRBJ2-3; TRBD1 aligns across 10 bases. CDR1 is LNHDA, CDR2 SQIVND, per germline (reference sequence). The CDR3 runs 15 residues. The J segment lost 4 bases and the V segment lost 5 bases, leaving 6 bases of the junction unmatched. The CDR3 spells CASSYSTGGADTQYF. CDR3 coding DNA: TGTGCCAGTAGTTACTCGACAGGGGGCGCAGATACGCAGTATTTT.

The chain joins TRBV5-5 to TRBJ2-7; perhaps TRBD2 as D (5 bases). Germline CDR1 SGHKS, CDR2 YYEKEE (reference sequence). V lost 8 bases and J 13 bases, leaving 25 bases between the germline ends. The CDR3 length is 13 residues. CDR3: CASHWTAEERPYF. CDR3 bases: TGTGCCAGTCACTGGACTGCCGAAGAGAGACCTTACTTC.

This chain uses TRBV18 with TRBJ2-3; D is unclear. This CDR3 is 16 amino acids long. CDR1 and CDR2 (germline): KGHSH, LQKENI. Trimming removed 3 bases from V and 1 base from J, with 14 bases in between. CDR3 sequence: CASSPPGDMRTDTQYF. The CDR3 DNA is TGTGCCAGCTCACCTCCCGGCGACATGCGCACAGATACGCAGTATTTT.

The gene calls are TRBV7-2 and TRBJ2-2, with TRBD2 as a possible D gene (6 bases). This CDR3 has 16 residues. Germline loops: CDR1 SGHTA, CDR2 FQGNSA. Trimming shortened V by 1 base and J by 2 bases, and 11 bases separated the two germline ends. The CDR3 here is CASSLEGGANTGELFF. CDR3 in DNA: TGTGCCAGCAGCTTAGAAGGCGGGGCTAACACCGGGGAGCTGTTTTTT.

The chain combines TRBV27 with TRBJ1-6; 7 positions agree with TRBD1. Trimming removed 7 bases from V and 10 bases from J; junction bases left unmatched: 7. CDR3 length: 13 amino acids. CDR1 MNHEY and CDR2 SMNVEV come from the germline V gene (reference sequence). CDR3 DNA sequence: TGTGCCAGCAAGCAAGGGGGCCAGTCACCCCTCCACTTT. Translated, it gives CASKQGGQSPLHF.

This clone was detected a few times. The chain recombines TRBV7-9 with TRBJ1-6; 8 bases line up with TRBD1. CDR1 is SEHNR and CDR2 is FQNEAQ in the germline V gene (reference sequence). The CDR3 runs to 15 residues. Trimming at V came to 6 bases and at J to 7 bases, leaving 8 bases not matched to a gene. The CDR3 region has the DNA TGTGCCAGCAGGAGTGCGGGACAGGAGAATTCACCCCTCCACTTT. It specifies CASRSAGQENSPLHF.

This chain links TRBV25-1 with TRBJ2-7, with a tentative D call TRBD2 (6 bases). Deletions cut 2 bases from V and 4 bases from J, with 12 bases between. The CDR3 totals 14 residues. Germline V CDR1 and CDR2: MGHDK, SYGVNS. The CDR3, as DNA: TGTGCCAGCAGTGAAAGCGGGCCGGGGTACGAGCAGTACTTC. The encoded protein is CASSESGPGYEQYF.

The rearrangement links TRBV19 to TRBJ2-7; TRBD2 matches at 7 bases. V trimming: 7 bases; J trimming: 2 bases; junction bases outside the gene matches: 8. Germline V gene sequence: CDR1 LNHDA, CDR2 SQIVND (reference sequence). The CDR3 is 14 amino acids. CDR3 nucleotide sequence: TGTGCCAGTATGACGGGAGGTCCTCCCTACGAGCAGTACTTC. Translating gives CASMTGGPPYEQYF.

The chain recombines TRBV6-5 with TRBJ1-4; D is undetermined. CDR3 length equals 16 residues. V lost 0 bases and J 2 bases, leaving 10 bases between the germline ends. Germline CDR1 and CDR2: MNHEY and SVGAGI. The CDR3 spells CASSYSLERTNEKLFF. The CDR3 DNA reads TGTGCCAGCAGTTACTCATTGGAGAGGACTAATGAAAAACTGTTTTTT.